This TCR beta chain was captured by sequencing in a study of blood T cell repertoires in COVID-19. Study-wide context: Samples of COVID-19 (acute and convalescent) were obtained from the United States, Italy and Spain.

The CDR3 spans 13 residues. V was pared by 0 bases and J by 9 bases, with 9 bases between. The V gene's germline CDR1 is SGHAT and CDR2 FQNNGV. As handled by the study authors: Amplified reference gene primers provided the basis for estimating nucleated cell counts. This table comes from immunoSEQ multiplex PCR, and its TCRdb copy is limited to in-frame clones, with some not included. V, J and clone size were drawn from that table, and D and trimming were deduced from the DNA. Here the sample spans 110,000 to 150,000 clones, around 90% being singletons. The receptor's source is a man aged 65 to 85 with acute or convalescent COVID-19. The rearrangement links TRBV11-2 to TRBJ2-1, with D perhaps matching TRBD2 (5 bases). The sequenced material came from peripheral blood. CDR3 loop: CASSLDNGGEQFF. CDR3 nucleotide sequence: TGTGCCAGCAGCTTAGATAATGGAGGTGAGCAGTTCTTC.